The 6 T cell receptor beta chains listed next were all sequenced from one sample in a study of neurological immune-mediated disorders. TCRdb passed the 5' RACE reads through MiXCR, listing each CDR3 protein once. Found here are about 66,000 distinct CDR3 sequences, around 3.9% of them singletons; the top ten hold roughly 1.4%. Sequenced input: PBMCs. The receptors stem from a man aged 25 to 45 with multiple sclerosis.

This clonotype was seen many times. The CDR3 DNA follows: TGCGCCAGCAGCCACTCCCGGGACTACACCGGGGAGCTGTTTTTT. Its protein is CASSHSRDYTGELFF. V usage is TRBV4-1 and J usage is TRBJ2-2; D possibly corresponds to TRBD2 (6 bases). The V end was cut by 3 bases, the J end by 3 bases, with 11 bases between. Germline CDR1 is MGHRA and CDR2 is YSYEKL. The CDR3 loop spans 15 amino acids.

Ten or more counts support this clonotype. The chain uses TRBV20-1 and TRBJ1-1; TRBD1 might be the D (5 bases). This CDR3 is 13 amino acids long. CDR1 and CDR2 (germline): DFQATT, SNEGSKA (reference sequence). V was shortened by 6 bases and J by 0 bases, with 11 bases between the two germline ends. CDR3 sequence: CSAFTGLNTEAFF. Here the CDR3 DNA reads TGCAGTGCCTTTACAGGACTGAACACTGAAGCTTTCTTT.

This clonotype was observed at least ten times. The chain recombines TRBV29-1 with TRBJ2-3; the D gene could be TRBD1 or TRBD2 (6 bases each). CDR1 is SQVTM, CDR2 ANQGSEA, per germline. CDR3 size: 14 residues. Deletions cut 3 bases from V and 1 base from J, with 11 bases between. The CDR3 region is CSVEGGRGTDTQYF. The CDR3 nucleotides read TGCAGCGTTGAGGGGGGCAGGGGCACAGATACGCAGTATTTT.

This clonotype was counted many times. This chain links TRBV20-1 with TRBJ1-1; TRBD1 might be the D (5 bases). Trimming took 0 bases from V and 4 from J, leaving 15 bases between them. Germline CDR1 reads DFQATT; CDR2 reads SNEGSKA (reference sequence). The CDR3 sequence is 15 residues long. The CDR3 region is CSARDQGRFGTEAFF. CDR3 DNA sequence: TGCAGTGCTAGAGACCAGGGACGGTTTGGCACTGAAGCTTTCTTT.

This chain connects TRBV15 to TRBJ2-3; TRBD1 matches at 9 bases. After removal of 9 bases from V and 3 bases from J, the junction contained 7 bases not matched to a gene. This CDR3 contains 14 residues. From germline, CDR1 is LNHNV and CDR2 YYDKDF (reference sequence). This CDR3 is CATTRTGATDTQYF. The CDR3 DNA sequence: TGTGCCACTACTAGGACAGGGGCGACAGATACGCAGTATTTT.

This clonotype appeared many times. This chain links TRBV20-1 with TRBJ1-1; D gene ambiguous. The CDR3 totals 12 residues. Trimming shortened V by 3 bases and J by 4 bases, and 9 bases separated the two germline ends. Germline V gene sequence: CDR1 DFQATT, CDR2 SNEGSKA (reference sequence). CDR3 bases: TGCAGTGCTAGGTGGGTGGGCACTGAAGCTTTCTTT. It codes for CSARWVGTEAFF.